The clone carrying this TCR beta chain was seen a few times. Antigen: not known. The sample belongs to a study of CD8 T cells in ankylosing spondylitis. Study results and caveats: There was reportedly significant enrichment of clones that were disease-linked in matched ankylosing spondylitis synovial fluid. Reactive arthritis synovial fluid and blood previously showed some of these motif variants. Blood of patients with ankylosing spondylitis appeared to be characterized by a TCR beta motif of several highly homologous variants. Disease-linked clones, CD8+, were relatively rare in peripheral blood.

The length of the CDR3 is 15 residues. With 5 bases removed from V and 4 bases from J, the gap between germline ends came to 15 bases. Per the germline V gene, CDR1 is SGHNT and CDR2 is YENEEA. Each CDR3 protein is one row after TCRdb ran MiXCR on the 5' RACE reads. The sample includes approximately 550,000 distinct CDR3 sequences, 12% of them seen just once. The rearrangement links TRBV11-3 to TRBJ1-3; the D gene is possibly TRBD1 (5 bases). Material: blood, either unsorted or a sorted T cell fraction (not recorded which). This TCR was recovered from a male donor with ankylosing spondylitis. The chain's CDR3 is CASSMGGTSGNTIYF. For the CDR3, the DNA is TGTGCCAGCAGCATGGGGGGGACGTCAGGAAACACCATATATTTT.